The rows below give T cell receptor beta chains drawn from one sample of a study of T cells expressing NK-cell markers. TCRdb derives one entry per CDR3 protein from the 5' RACE reads, leaving out DNA. Its clone listing holds about 160,000 distinct CDR3 sequences. Sample: blood T cells: a sorted CD56 or NKG2C T cell subset, CD4+ or CD8+ T cells, or bulk PBMC T cells (not recorded which). The receptors were gathered from a woman aged 18 to 75 in good health. Both conserved end residues are part of each CDR3.

j_call: TRBJ2-3; v_call: TRBV2; cdr3_aa: CASSEEGQGGDTQYF
j_call: TRBJ2-5; v_call: TRBV5-1; cdr3_aa: CASSLDRSWKTQYF
j_call: TRBJ2-2; v_call: TRBV20-1; cdr3_aa: CSAEALAGPTGELFF
j_call: TRBJ2-1; v_call: TRBV7-7; cdr3_aa: CASSPRTSGGGHNEQFF
j_call: TRBJ1-2; v_call: TRBV20-1; cdr3_aa: CSAEIDYGYTF
j_call: TRBJ2-6; v_call: TRBV7-9; cdr3_aa: CASSFRTSGSGANVLTF
j_call: TRBJ1-5; v_call: TRBV15; cdr3_aa: CATSRVGSGTGDSNQPQHF
j_call: TRBJ2-2; v_call: TRBV20-1; cdr3_aa: CSAGSGGPNTGELFF
j_call: TRBJ2-1; v_call: TRBV20-1; cdr3_aa: CSASFARVSYNEQFF
j_call: TRBJ2-1; v_call: TRBV20-1; cdr3_aa: CSAQLSGGAYEQFF
j_call: TRBJ2-3; v_call: TRBV5-1; cdr3_aa: CASSLVLKDTQYF
j_call: TRBJ1-1; v_call: TRBV5-1; cdr3_aa: CASSVEGQSVEAFF
j_call: TRBJ2-3; v_call: TRBV9; cdr3_aa: CASSVGKREDIDTQYF
j_call: TRBJ1-2; v_call: TRBV7-3; cdr3_aa: CASSFSGEDYGYTF
j_call: TRBJ2-3; v_call: TRBV2; cdr3_aa: CASSGPSGSRADTQYF
j_call: TRBJ1-5; v_call: TRBV6-1; cdr3_aa: CASSEAGGQSNQPQHF
j_call: TRBJ2-1; v_call: TRBV6-1; cdr3_aa: CASSEGWGRDEQFF
j_call: TRBJ1-1; v_call: TRBV5-1; cdr3_aa: CASSQGQTVGNTEAFF
j_call: TRBJ2-5; v_call: TRBV12-3/TRBV12-4; cdr3_aa: CASSQGTGGETQYF
j_call: TRBJ2-1; v_call: TRBV29-1; cdr3_aa: CSVIGLAGDKSYNEQFF
j_call: TRBJ2-6; v_call: TRBV5-1; cdr3_aa: CASSPAGANVLTF
j_call: TRBJ1-2; v_call: TRBV10-3; cdr3_aa: CAISESRGLGYTF
j_call: TRBJ2-7; v_call: TRBV27; cdr3_aa: CASREGLAANYEQYF
j_call: TRBJ2-3; v_call: TRBV5-1; cdr3_aa: CASRIQGSTDTQYF
j_call: TRBJ2-2; v_call: TRBV3-1; cdr3_aa: CASRLGGTGSTGELFF
j_call: TRBJ1-2; v_call: TRBV12-3/TRBV12-4; cdr3_aa: CASQQGIYGYTF
j_call: TRBJ2-2; v_call: TRBV6-1; cdr3_aa: CASRDRGRGELFF
j_call: TRBJ2-3; v_call: TRBV12-5; cdr3_aa: CASGPGPRQYTDTQYF
j_call: TRBJ2-7; v_call: TRBV4-1; cdr3_aa: CASSQDRQGYEQYF
j_call: TRBJ2-1; v_call: TRBV6-2/TRBV6-3; cdr3_aa: CASSYSVGGPVEQFF
j_call: TRBJ2-1; v_call: TRBV5-1; cdr3_aa: CASSLGTSGSLGNEQFF
j_call: TRBJ2-3; v_call: TRBV12-3/TRBV12-4; cdr3_aa: CASSFPSGGADTQYF
j_call: TRBJ1-4; v_call: TRBV5-1; cdr3_aa: CASSLYPPGPLNEKLFF
j_call: TRBJ1-1; v_call: TRBV12-3/TRBV12-4; cdr3_aa: CASSLSGQGSAAFF
j_call: TRBJ2-2; v_call: TRBV20-1; cdr3_aa: CSARLAGGDTGELFF
j_call: TRBJ2-7; v_call: TRBV11-1; cdr3_aa: CASSLSRLKATDSYEQYF
j_call: TRBJ1-2; v_call: TRBV6-1; cdr3_aa: CASSKPLTGGGLGYTF
j_call: TRBJ1-6; v_call: TRBV12-3/TRBV12-4; cdr3_aa: CASSGDMSYNSPLHF
j_call: TRBJ2-5; v_call: TRBV7-9; cdr3_aa: CASRPSRTVQETQYF
j_call: TRBJ1-2; v_call: TRBV28; cdr3_aa: CASSPQGVSNYGYTF
j_call: TRBJ2-2; v_call: TRBV20-1; cdr3_aa: CSASNKNTGELFF
j_call: TRBJ2-2; v_call: TRBV9; cdr3_aa: CASSPRTGPGELFF
j_call: TRBJ2-2; v_call: TRBV2; cdr3_aa: CASTRSPTGELFF
j_call: TRBJ1-6; v_call: TRBV6-1; cdr3_aa: CASSRGPFDSPLHF
j_call: TRBJ2-7; v_call: TRBV7-7; cdr3_aa: CASSSSNGRRDRIGEQYF
j_call: TRBJ2-7; v_call: TRBV10-3; cdr3_aa: CAISDSSATYEQYF
j_call: TRBJ1-5; v_call: TRBV28; cdr3_aa: CASTITGTGSNQPQHF
j_call: TRBJ2-7; v_call: TRBV27; cdr3_aa: CASSLSGTADYEQYF
j_call: TRBJ2-7; v_call: TRBV30; cdr3_aa: CAWSQAYEQYF
j_call: TRBJ2-3; v_call: TRBV19; cdr3_aa: CASSPAVLSTDTQYF
j_call: TRBJ2-7; v_call: TRBV11-3; cdr3_aa: CASSLAFLWYEQYF
j_call: TRBJ2-7; v_call: TRBV3-1; cdr3_aa: CASSRAEADEQYF
j_call: TRBJ2-3; v_call: TRBV5-1; cdr3_aa: CASSSGLLGGDTQYF
j_call: TRBJ2-1; v_call: TRBV27; cdr3_aa: CASRPDRGRHNEQFF
j_call: TRBJ2-5; v_call: TRBV28; cdr3_aa: CASSAAWGGEIKETQYF
j_call: TRBJ1-6; v_call: TRBV27; cdr3_aa: CASSRGGQYNSPLHF
j_call: TRBJ2-3; v_call: TRBV4-1; cdr3_aa: CASSQGPGGGIAYTQYF